This T cell receptor beta chain was identified during a study of T cell responses to AZD1222 COVID-19 vaccine. For the study at large: Pooling was applied to second doses at about 4 or about 12 weeks. Study results and caveats: Spike-specific TCR breadth and depth both grew after two AZD1222 doses. Baseline serostatus was positive in only a handful of AZD1222 recipients. Clonal diversity may have been underestimated, and the donors were mostly white British, with more females than males.

The method was immunoSEQ multiplex PCR; TCRdb's version includes in-frame clones alone and lacks a portion of them. This sample yields 100,000 to 150,000 clones, of which around 90% are seen a single time; 4.2% belongs to the top ten. Concerning this clone itself: The antigen remains unidentified.

This CDR3 region has 13 residues. Germline-derived CDR1 and CDR2 are SGHAT and FQNNGV. Trimming left V 5 bases short and J 7 bases short, with 14 bases between. Sample: peripheral blood, taken on day 0 of AZD1222 vaccination. This chain links TRBV11-2 with TRBJ1-2, with D tentatively TRBD1 (6 bases). This clonotype was obtained from an adult in good health. The CDR3 sequence is CASSRYREGGYTF. DNA for the CDR3: TGTGCCAGCAGCAGGTACAGGGAAGGTGGCTACACCTTC.